One and the same sample provided the 15 T cell receptor beta chains below, sequenced in a study of blood T cell repertoires in COVID-19. Here immunoSEQ multiplex PCR was the method, and the copy in TCRdb shows in-frame clones only, minus some. The sample carries 90,000 to 100,000 clones, 84% recorded once. The sample taken for sequencing was peripheral blood. These receptors originate from a man aged 65 to 79 with active or convalescent COVID-19.

The chain links TRBV7-9 to TRBJ1-1; TRBD1 matches at 8 bases. Germline V gives CDR1 SEHNR, CDR2 FQNEAQ (reference sequence). The V segment lost 4 bases and the J segment 3 bases; nucleotides outside the gene matches: 10. The length of the CDR3 is 16 residues. The CDR3 DNA sequence: TGTGCCAGCAGCTCAAAGCCAGGACAGGGCTACACTGAAGCTTTCTTT. Translated, it gives CASSSKPGQGYTEAFF.

The V gene is TRBV7-3, the J gene TRBJ2-5; 8 nucleotides match TRBD2. Trimming removed 3 bases from V and 0 bases from J; junction bases left unmatched: 3. CDR1 is SGHTA and CDR2 is FQGTGA in the germline V gene. The CDR3 is made up of 15 amino acids. In DNA form, the CDR3 reads TGTGCCAGCAGCTTCGGGGGGGCGAACCAAGAGACCCAGTACTTC. It specifies CASSFGGANQETQYF.

The chain recombines TRBV30 with TRBJ1-4; D remains ambiguous. Per the germline V gene, CDR1 is GTSNPN and CDR2 is SVGIG (reference sequence). With 7 bases removed from V and 4 bases from J, the gap between germline ends came to 10 bases. The CDR3 covers 12 residues. CDR3 residues: CALTEYNEKLFF. CDR3 nucleotide sequence: TGTGCCTTAACAGAATATAATGAAAAACTGTTTTTT.

The V call is TRBV18, the J call TRBJ2-1, with a weak D call TRBD2 (5 bases). Germline CDR1 reads KGHSH; CDR2 reads LQKENI. This CDR3 has 15 amino acids. Trimming cost V 3 bases and J 6 bases, with 15 bases left between them. CDR3 nucleotides: TGTGCCAGCTCACCCGGGGAAATAACGGTCAATGAGCAGTTCTTC. Protein: CASSPGEITVNEQFF.

The CDR3, as DNA: TGCGCCAGCCGCCCACAAATCTCTGGAAACACCATATATTTT. Protein: CASRPQISGNTIYF. The rearrangement links TRBV5-1 to TRBJ1-3; D remains ambiguous. With 7 bases removed from V and 0 bases from J, the gap between germline ends came to 11 bases. Germline CDR1 is SGHRS and CDR2 is YFSETQ. The CDR3 extends over 14 amino acids.

This rearrangement joins TRBV27 to TRBJ2-3, with 8 positions matching TRBD2. CDR1 is MNHEY, CDR2 SMNVEV, per germline (reference sequence). The trim removed 6 bases at V and 3 bases at J, leaving 5 bases unmatched. The CDR3 has 14 residues. The DNA for the CDR3 is TGTGCCAGCAGCCCGGGGGGGATAACAGATACGCAGTATTTT. Its protein is CASSPGGITDTQYF.

This chain joins TRBV2 and TRBJ1-2, with D possibly TRBD1 on 6 matching bases. From germline, CDR1 is SNHLY and CDR2 FYNNEI. This CDR3 spans 16 amino acids. V shed 2 bases and J shed 2 bases, with 15 bases lying between them. The CDR3 sequence: CASSERLGGANYGYTF. For the CDR3, the DNA is TGTGCCAGCAGTGAACGGTTAGGGGGGGCGAACTATGGCTACACCTTC. Drawing the rest from reference TRBV2 and TRBJ1-2, the complete variable domain is EPEVTQTPSHQVTQMGQEVILRCVPISNHLYFYWYRQILGQKVEFLVSFYNNEISEKSEIFDDQFSVERPDGSNFTLKIRSTKLEDSAMYFCASSERLGGANYGYTFGSGTRLTVV.

The chain joins TRBV5-1 to TRBJ2-5, with D perhaps TRBD1 (6 bases). The CDR3 has 14 residues. The germline gives CDR1 SGHRS, CDR2 YFSETQ. V gave up 4 bases and J gave up 1 base, with 11 bases separating them. CDR3: CASSLAGVQETQYF. In nucleotides, the CDR3 is TGCGCCAGCAGCCTGGCAGGGGTCCAAGAGACCCAGTACTTC. The full variable domain, its missing parts supplied by reference TRBV5-1 and TRBJ2-5, is KAGVTQTPRYLIKTRGQQVTLSCSPISGHRSVSWYQQTPGQGLQFLFEYFSETQRNKGNFPGRFSGRQFSNSRSEMNVSTLELGDSALYLCASSLAGVQETQYFGPGTRLLVL.

The CDR3 DNA reads as TGTGCCAGCAGGGGGACAGGGATCTGGTATTCACCCCTCCACTTT. It encodes CASRGTGIWYSPLHF. The rearrangement uses TRBV28 and TRBJ1-6, with 9 bases that match TRBD1. J lost 8 bases, V lost 6 bases, and 8 bases had no gene match. The V gene's germline CDR1 is MDHEN and CDR2 SYDVKM. This CDR3 spans 15 amino acids.

This chain connects TRBV18 to TRBJ1-2; D is undetermined. CDR3 length: 14 amino acids. V was clipped by 3 bases and J by 1 base, with 9 bases between them. Germline V gene lookup returns CDR1 KGHSH and CDR2 LQKENI. The CDR3 DNA sequence: TGTGCCAGCTCACCGCCACAGATTAACTATGGCTACACCTTC. This translates into CASSPPQINYGYTF.

V gene TRBV6-6 combines with J gene TRBJ2-2; D call uncertain. V shed 0 bases and J shed 7 bases, with 3 bases lying between them. From germline, CDR1 is MNHNY and CDR2 SVGAGI (reference sequence). The CDR3 is 12 residues long. The DNA of the CDR3 is TGTGCCAGCAGTTACTCTAACGGGGAGCTGTTTTTT. It yields the protein CASSYSNGELFF.

The CDR3 here is CASSFYRSGNTIYF. The CDR3 nucleotides are TGTGCCAGCAGCTTTTATCGGTCTGGAAACACCATATATTTT. This chain joins TRBV5-5 and TRBJ1-3; D call uncertain. Trimming pared 2 bases from V and 1 base from J, leaving 7 bases between. Germline lookup yields CDR1 SGHKS and CDR2 YYEKEE (reference sequence). The CDR3 consists of 14 residues.

The chain recombines TRBV19 with TRBJ1-5, with a possible D match to TRBD1 (6 bases). Looked up from germline, CDR1 is LNHDA and CDR2 is SQIVND (reference sequence). The CDR3 runs 14 residues. The germline V and J ends were trimmed by 4 bases and 1 base, with 8 bases remaining between them. CDR3: CASSRTESNQPQHF. In nucleotides, the CDR3 is TGTGCCAGTAGTAGGACAGAGAGCAATCAGCCCCAGCATTTT.

The V call is TRBV6-1, the J call TRBJ1-4; D unclear. Germline V CDR1 and CDR2: MNHNS, SASEGT. The CDR3 extends over 15 amino acids. V dropped 1 base and J dropped 0 bases, with 6 bases sitting between them. CDR3 loop: CASSEVGATNEKLFF. The CDR3 DNA reads TGTGCCAGCAGTGAAGTGGGAGCAACTAATGAAAAACTGTTTTTT.

The chain joins TRBV3-1 (or the pseudogene TRBV3-2) to TRBJ2-1; D may be TRBD1 (6 bases). V lost 2 bases, J lost 3 bases, and 14 bases lay in between. The CDR3 loop spans 16 amino acids. The germline V gene has CDR1 LGHDT and CDR2 YNNKEL (reference sequence). This CDR3 is CASSQPGQEIYNEQFF. As DNA, the CDR3 is TGTGCCAGCAGCCAACCGGGACAAGAAATCTACAATGAGCAGTTCTTC.